Presented here are 32 T cell receptor beta chains from one specimen sequenced in a study of T cells in Graves' hyperthyroidism and ophthalmopathy. RNA transcripts provided the source from which TCR beta CDR3 regions were amplified. Initially, a first-round RT-PCR of the TCR CDR3 employed the HTBI primer set. Each CDR3 protein gets one entry after TCRdb re-called the multiplex PCR reads with MiXCR. Found here are some 400,000 distinct CDR3 sequences, about 20% of them singletons; the top ten hold around 4%. The specimen sequenced was blood. The receptors derive from a woman under 30 with Graves' hyperthyroidism.

This rearrangement joins TRBV12-3 or TRBV12-4 to TRBJ2-5, with 10 nucleotides matching TRBD2. With 6 bases clipped from V and 3 bases from J, the junction kept 10 bases outside the gene matches. The CDR3 runs to 16 residues. Written as DNA, the CDR3 is TGTGCCAGCAGCTACTACCATGGGACTAGCGAAGAGACCCAGTACTTC. Translated, it gives CASSYYHGTSEETQYF.

The chain recombines TRBV12-3 or TRBV12-4 with TRBJ1-2; the D gene is possibly TRBD1 (6 bases). V lost 2 bases and J lost 7, with 11 bases in between. The CDR3 is 13 amino acids. CDR3 sequence reads: CASSLWDNGGYTF. The DNA of the CDR3 is TGTGCCAGCAGTTTATGGGACAATGGTGGCTACACCTTC.

This clonotype was detected only a few times. The rearrangement joins TRBV3-1 to TRBJ1-5; no firm D call. Trimming pared 4 bases from V and 3 bases from J, leaving 7 bases between. The CDR3 length is 13 residues. Germline CDR1 and CDR2: LGHDT and YNNKEL (reference sequence). For the CDR3, the DNA is TGTGCCAGCAGCCCATACGTCAATCAGCCCCAGCATTTT. Its protein product is CASSPYVNQPQHF.

The sample holds a few counts of this clonotype. V usage is TRBV6-4 and J usage is TRBJ2-7; a weak D match, TRBD1 (5 bases). The CDR3 spans 15 residues. V was clipped by 3 bases and J by 6 bases, with 18 bases between them. Germline CDR1 MRHNA, CDR2 SNTAGT. CDR3 protein: CASSEVRPGPVEQYF. The CDR3 DNA is TGTGCCAGCAGTGAAGTTAGGCCAGGGCCTGTCGAGCAGTACTTC.

This chain joins TRBV2 and TRBJ2-7; no firm D call. CDR3 length: 12 residues. Trimming shortened V by 6 bases and J by 6 bases, and 12 bases separated the two germline ends. CDR1 is SNHLY and CDR2 is FYNNEI in the germline V gene. For the CDR3, the DNA is TGTGCCAGCAGCCCCGCATGGGTCGAGCAGTACTTC. This sequence encodes CASSPAWVEQYF.

This clonotype has ten or more counts. The rearrangement links TRBV29-1 to TRBJ1-2; D ambiguous. Trimming removed 2 bases at V and 4 bases at J, with 5 bases between. The CDR3 has 11 amino acids. Germline assignment: CDR1 SQVTM and CDR2 ANQGSEA. CDR3 residues: CSVESAYGYTF. CDR3 coding DNA: TGCAGCGTTGAATCTGCCTATGGCTACACCTTC.

In its sample, this clonotype was seen many times. The rearrangement joins TRBV25-1 to TRBJ2-7; no reliable D call. The CDR3 sequence is 13 residues long. Germline-derived CDR1 and CDR2 are MGHDK and SYGVNS. V was pared by 8 bases and J by 4 bases, with 15 bases between. Here the CDR3 reads CASRISGGYEQYF. Written as DNA, the CDR3 is TGTGCCAGCCGGATATCGGGTGGATACGAGCAGTACTTC.

The table lists this clonotype with a few counts. Mismatch with germline at one junction end may stem from a read error. This chain connects TRBV10-3 to TRBJ1-5, with 9 bases aligning to TRBD1. Germline CDR1 ENHRY, CDR2 SYGVKD. The CDR3 contains 16 residues. The CDR3, as DNA: TGTGCCACCGGGGGGGAGGACAGGGGAGGCAATCGGCCCCAGCATTTT. Protein: CATGGEDRGGNRPQHF.

This clonotype occurred many times. CDR3 bases: TGTGCCAGCAGTGATCCCATGGGACAGGGAGGGTCCTACGAGCAGTACTTC. It is translated as CASSDPMGQGGSYEQYF. The chain has TRBV25-1 and TRBJ2-7; 9 bases align to TRBD1. This CDR3 spans 17 amino acids. Losses at the gene ends were 3 bases for V and 1 base for J; bases not matched to a gene: 10. Germline-derived CDR1 and CDR2 are MGHDK and SYGVNS.

This clonotype was recorded many times. V gene TRBV20-1 combines with J gene TRBJ1-1; 9 bases fit TRBD1. Germline loops: CDR1 DFQATT, CDR2 SNEGSKA (reference sequence). The length of the CDR3 is 15 residues. V dropped 4 bases and J dropped 0; count of bases not matched to a gene: 6. CDR3 DNA: TGCAGTGCTACCAGACAGGGGGGGATGAACACTGAAGCTTTCTTT. Amino acids: CSATRQGGMNTEAFF.

J is TRBJ1-2 and V is TRBV6-1; D is ambiguous. The germline CDR1 and CDR2 sequences are MNHNS and SASEGT. The CDR3 length is 14 residues. V was clipped by 6 bases and J by 6 bases, with 17 bases between them. CDR3 sequence reads: CASSSGSQRNGYTF. In DNA, the CDR3 is TGTGCCAGCAGCTCCGGGAGCCAGCGGAATGGCTACACCTTC.

This clonotype occurred many times. The chain couples TRBV28 to TRBJ1-5; D is possibly TRBD1 (6 bases). Between the trimmed V and J ends, which lost 5 bases and 3 bases, there was a span of 8 bases. The CDR3 has 13 amino acids. Germline CDR1 MDHEN, CDR2 SYDVKM. This CDR3 is CASSNRDNQPQHF. CDR3 in DNA: TGTGCCAGCAGTAACAGGGACAATCAGCCCCAGCATTTT.

This clonotype was picked up many times. The rearrangement links TRBV6-5 to TRBJ2-7; weak D call: TRBD2 (5 bases). The CDR3 contains 15 residues. The V gene's germline CDR1 is MNHEY and CDR2 SVGAGI. Trimming shortened V by 2 bases and J by 0 bases, and 11 bases separated the two germline ends. The CDR3 region has the DNA TGTGCCAGCAGTTACGGAGGTTGGAGCTCCTACGAGCAGTACTTC. Its translation: CASSYGGWSSYEQYF.

This clonotype showed up many times. The rearrangement joins TRBV20-1 to TRBJ2-7; possibly TRBD2 for D (6 bases). CDR3 size: 13 residues. The germline V gene has CDR1 DFQATT and CDR2 SNEGSKA (reference sequence). The V gene lost 3 bases and the J gene lost 0 bases, with 9 bases spanning the gap. The CDR3 spells CSAREGNSYEQYF. DNA of the CDR3: TGCAGTGCTAGGGAGGGAAACTCCTACGAGCAGTACTTC.

This clonotype appeared many times. V and J are TRBV12-3 or TRBV12-4 and TRBJ1-5; D might be TRBD1 (5 bases). This CDR3 spans 14 amino acids. V shed 6 bases and J shed 6 bases, with 15 bases lying between them. The CDR3 protein is CASRTGGRSQPQHF. The CDR3 DNA sequence: TGTGCCAGCAGAACAGGAGGTCGTAGTCAGCCCCAGCATTTT.

This CDR3 reads CASSYRQPGYYEQYF. In DNA form, the CDR3 reads TGTGCCAGCAGTTACCGCCAACCGGGGTACTACGAGCAGTACTTC. The genes are TRBV6-2 or TRBV6-3 and TRBJ2-7; TRBD2 might be the D (5 bases). The V and J ends lost 2 bases and 3 bases respectively, with 14 bases between them. The CDR3 covers 15 residues. CDR1 is MNHEY and CDR2 is SVGEGT in the germline V gene.

In its sample, this clonotype was seen many times. J is TRBJ1-2 and V is TRBV14, with 7 bases matching TRBD1. The CDR3 spans 17 residues. Per the germline V gene, CDR1 is SGHDN and CDR2 is FVKESK. V shed 3 bases and J 2 bases; nucleotides not matched to a gene: 12. This CDR3 is CASSQPAGTAMNYGYTF. DNA of the CDR3: TGTGCCAGCAGCCAGCCGGCCGGGACAGCAATGAACTATGGCTACACCTTC.

This clonotype appeared many times. V usage is TRBV30 and J usage is TRBJ1-5, with 8 positions matching TRBD1. The CDR3 spans 13 residues. Germline values: CDR1 GTSNPN, CDR2 SVGIG (reference sequence). V shed 5 bases and J 3 bases; nucleotides not matched to a gene: 3. The CDR3 nucleotides read TGTGCCTGGGCAGGGGGCTTCAATCAGCCCCAGCATTTT. Translating gives CAWAGGFNQPQHF.

At least ten counts were recorded for this clonotype. The chain is built from TRBV7-9 and TRBJ2-5; 12 positions agree with TRBD1. The CDR3 covers 16 residues. J lost 5 bases, V lost 5 bases, and 9 bases had no gene match. From germline, CDR1 is SEHNR and CDR2 FQNEAQ (reference sequence). CDR3 region: CASSLGTGGAWETQYF. DNA for the CDR3: TGTGCCAGCAGCCTAGGGACAGGGGGCGCCTGGGAGACCCAGTACTTC.

At least ten counts were recorded for this clonotype. The chain links TRBV6-2 or TRBV6-3 to TRBJ2-2, with D unresolved. Germline assignment: CDR1 MNHEY and CDR2 SVGEGT. The CDR3 totals 12 residues. Trimming took 4 bases from V and 6 from J, leaving 6 bases between them. CDR3 in amino acids: CASSSYAGELFF. CDR3 sequence (DNA): TGTGCCAGCAGTTCGTACGCCGGGGAGCTGTTTTTT.

This chain joins TRBV6-1 and TRBJ1-1; no clear D. CDR3 length equals 15 residues. Trimming removed 7 bases at V and 5 bases at J, with 20 bases between. Germline assignment: CDR1 MNHNS and CDR2 SASEGT. CDR3 residues: CASNPWEGWTTEAFF. The CDR3 DNA reads as TGTGCCAGCAACCCCTGGGAGGGTTGGACGACTGAAGCTTTCTTT.

The chain links TRBV10-1 to TRBJ2-5; D is perhaps TRBD2 (6 bases). The CDR3 length is 16 residues. The ends were cut back, 0 bases at V and 1 base at J, with 12 bases in the middle. From germline, CDR1 is WNHNN and CDR2 SYGVQD (reference sequence). CDR3 protein: CASSESFIGGQETQYF. The CDR3, as DNA: TGCGCCAGCAGTGAGTCCTTCATCGGGGGCCAAGAGACCCAGTACTTC.

This clonotype is categorized as medium-sized. The rearrangement uses TRBV20-1 and TRBJ1-1; tentative D call: TRBD1 (5 bases). V lost 3 bases and J 5 bases, leaving 13 bases between the germline ends. The length of the CDR3 is 13 residues. CDR1 and CDR2 (germline): DFQATT, SNEGSKA (reference sequence). Written as DNA, the CDR3 is TGCAGTGCTAGCGCAGGGCGGGAGACTGAAGCTTTCTTT. This encodes CSASAGRETEAFF.

This clonotype has ten or more counts. The chain couples TRBV15 to TRBJ2-7; possible D gene TRBD1, 8 bases. The V end was cut by 8 bases, the J end by 4 bases, with 30 bases between. This CDR3 comprises 18 residues. The germline CDR1 and CDR2 sequences are LNHNV and YYDKDF (reference sequence). This chain's CDR3 is CATAFGRRQGRENYEQYF. The CDR3 DNA is TGTGCCACCGCTTTCGGGAGAAGACAGGGGAGGGAAAATTACGAGCAGTACTTC.

There are many counts of this clonotype. The rearrangement uses TRBV30 and TRBJ1-6; no definite D call. The CDR3 has 13 amino acids. V was cut by 0 bases and J by 7 bases, with 7 bases left in between. The germline CDR1 and CDR2 sequences are GTSNPN and SVGIG (reference sequence). The CDR3 here is CAWSVFLNSPLHF. DNA of the CDR3: TGTGCCTGGAGTGTATTTTTGAATTCACCCCTCCACTTT.

This clonotype was recorded at least ten times. J is TRBJ1-1 and V is TRBV2, with no clear D. V dropped 7 bases and J dropped 3 bases, with 12 bases sitting between them. Germline assignment: CDR1 SNHLY and CDR2 FYNNEI. The CDR3 is 13 residues long. The DNA of the CDR3 is TGTGCCAGCATCTCCAAGAGGTACACTGAAGCTTTCTTT. It is translated as CASISKRYTEAFF.

This clonotype has at least ten counts. The chain carries TRBV12-3 or TRBV12-4 and TRBJ1-2, with D possibly matching TRBD1 (5 bases). V shed 2 bases and J shed 7 bases, with 17 bases lying between them. CDR3 length: 15 amino acids. CDR3 residues: CASSLSSAGRSGYTF. Written as DNA, the CDR3 is TGTGCCAGCAGTTTAAGTTCGGCAGGGCGGAGTGGCTACACCTTC.

Many counts were recorded for this clonotype. This may come from a read error, since a much larger clone is one base off. The V and J genes are TRBV6-1 and TRBJ2-7; D is possibly TRBD1 or TRBD2 (5 bases each). Trimming stripped 2 bases from V and 5 bases from J, with 16 bases between. The V gene's germline CDR1 is MNHNS and CDR2 SASEGT. The CDR3 has 15 residues. The CDR3 loop reads CASSELRGARNEQYF. Written as DNA, the CDR3 is TGTGCCAGCAGTGAACTTCGAGGGGCGCGAAACGAGCAGTACTTC.

This clonotype was seen just once. The J gene is TRBJ2-7, the V gene TRBV6-2 or TRBV6-3, with D possibly being TRBD1 (6 bases). CDR1 is MNHEY, CDR2 SVGEGT, per germline. The ends were cut back, 5 bases at V and 3 bases at J, with 11 bases in the middle. This CDR3 has 13 amino acids. This chain's CDR3 is CASSRDTYYEQYF. The DNA for the CDR3 is TGTGCCAGCAGTCGGGACACTTACTACGAGCAGTACTTC.

This clonotype has just a few counts. V and J are TRBV12-3 or TRBV12-4 and TRBJ2-5, with 9 bases matching TRBD1. V lost 5 bases, J lost 5 bases, and 9 bases stayed unmatched. The CDR3 is made up of 15 amino acids. The CDR3 DNA sequence: TGTGCCAGCAGTCCCGACAGGGGGGAAAGGGAGACCCAGTACTTC. Protein: CASSPDRGERETQYF.

This clonotype was observed at least ten times. The gene calls are TRBV4-2 and TRBJ2-7, with D perhaps TRBD1 (5 bases). Per the germline V gene, CDR1 is LGHNA and CDR2 is YNFKEQ. The CDR3 has 15 amino acids. Trimming took 0 bases from V and 4 from J, leaving 13 bases between them. CDR3 protein: CASSQDLGPTYEQYF. In DNA form, the CDR3 reads TGTGCCAGCAGCCAAGATCTGGGGCCTACTTACGAGCAGTACTTC.

This clonotype was counted at least ten times. The CDR3 region is CASSEDRNYGYTF. The CDR3 DNA reads as TGTGCCAGCAGTGAAGACCGAAACTATGGCTACACCTTC. V and J are TRBV6-1 and TRBJ1-2; no clear D. Germline V CDR1 and CDR2: MNHNS, SASEGT. The CDR3 is 13 amino acids. V was trimmed by 1 base and J by 2 bases, leaving 5 bases between them.